The next 2 T cell receptor beta chains were all read from a single sample in a study of shared clonotypes between healthy human individuals. This table comes from immunoSEQ multiplex PCR, and its TCRdb copy is limited to in-frame clones, with some not included. The data hold 600,000 to 750,000 clones, with 55% to 75% observed a single time. Specimen: memory CD4+ T cells sorted from blood. Subset of the sample: CD45RA-negative fraction. These receptors all come from a woman aged 25 to 39 in good health.

The chain joins TRBV6-4 to TRBJ2-1, with 9 bases identical to TRBD2. This CDR3 region has 15 residues. V gave up 5 bases and J gave up 6 bases; unmatched junction bases: 8. Germline V gene sequence: CDR1 MRHNA, CDR2 SNTAGT. The CDR3 spells CASSPVAGDSNEQFF. The CDR3 nucleotides read TGTGCCAGCAGTCCGGTAGCGGGAGACAGCAATGAGCAGTTCTTC.

This clone was observed a handful of times. This may be a read error, as it is one base from a much larger clone. Other DNA sequences within the sample encode an identical CDR3. The chain couples TRBV7-9 to TRBJ1-5; D call uncertain. Germline V gives CDR1 SEHNR, CDR2 FQNEAQ (reference sequence). V lost 1 base to trimming and J lost 6 bases, with 4 bases between them. The CDR3 totals 12 residues. The CDR3 DNA sequence: TGTGCCAGCAGCTTAGAAGGTCAGCCCCAGCATTTT. It specifies CASSLEGQPQHF. Variable domain in full (rest from reference TRBV7-9 and TRBJ1-5): DTGVSQNPRHKITKRGQNVTFRCDPISEHNRLYWYRQTLGQGPEFLTYFQNEAQLEKSRLLSDRFSAERPKGSFSTLEIQRTEQGDSAMYLCASSLEGQPQHFGDGTRLSIL.